The sequence of this T cell receptor (beta chain) was determined in a study of T cell responses to AZD1222 COVID-19 vaccine. Pooling covered second doses at about 4 or about 12 weeks. Measured with immunoSEQ multiplex PCR; TCRdb has only the in-frame clones, and not every one. The repertoire consists of over 120,000 clones, with roughly nine tenths occurring once and the leading ten covering 1.5% to 2%. V was shortened by 0 bases and J by 3 bases, with 16 bases between the two germline ends. The CDR3 length is 17 residues. Germline CDR1 LGHNA, CDR2 YSLEER. The clonotype originates from an adult who received the AZD1222 COVID-19 vaccine. The J gene is TRBJ2-3, the V gene TRBV4-3, with D possibly matching TRBD2 (5 bases). Sequenced material: peripheral blood, taken 28 days after the second AZD1222 dose. CDR3 amino acids: CASSQDMERFGTDTQYF. In DNA form, the CDR3 reads TGCGCCAGCAGCCAAGATATGGAGCGGTTCGGGACAGATACGCAGTATTTT.